These 2 T cell receptor beta chains were sequenced from one sample in a study of response to subunit inactivated influenza vaccine. TCRdb analysed the RT-PCR reads with MiXCR anew, one entry per CDR3 protein. Here the sample spans approximately 290,000 distinct CDR3 sequences, about 20% being singletons. The starting material was PBMCs from blood, obtained approximately 20 months after vaccination. These receptors were taken from a man between 50 and 75 years old who received an inactivated influenza vaccine.

This clonotype showed up many times. The gene calls are TRBV20-1 and TRBJ1-1; D not resolved. Germline CDR1 is DFQATT and CDR2 is SNEGSKA (reference sequence). This CDR3 has 13 amino acids. V was pared by 2 bases and J by 1 base, with 8 bases between. The CDR3 is CSARYSENTEAFF. The CDR3 DNA reads TGCAGTGCTAGATATTCGGAGAACACTGAAGCTTTCTTT.

In its sample, this clonotype was seen a few times. The V gene is TRBV2, the J gene TRBJ1-5; no clear D. The V end was cut by 6 bases, the J end by 0 bases, with 12 bases between. Germline V lookup: CDR1 SNHLY, CDR2 FYNNEI. There are 15 residues in the CDR3. CDR3 sequence: CASSPLRLSNQPQHF. CDR3 sequence (DNA): TGTGCCAGCAGCCCCCTGAGGCTTAGCAATCAGCCCCAGCATTTT.